This TCR beta chain originates from a study of glioma-infiltrating T cells after dendritic cell vaccination. The overall study: At biweekly intervals, patients got three intradermal dendritic cell vaccine injections.

The method was immunoSEQ multiplex PCR; TCRdb's version includes in-frame clones alone and lacks a portion of them. This table holds about 87,000 clones, less than 90% found once. The CDR3 runs 15 residues. Trimming shortened V by 3 bases and J by 5 bases, and 16 bases separated the two germline ends. The V gene's germline CDR1 is LNHDA and CDR2 SQIVND (reference sequence). This clone appeared a single time. Regarding time point: after dendritic cell vaccination, including at tumor progression/relapse. The clonotype comes from a human donor with glioblastoma. The chain is built from TRBV19 and TRBJ2-5, with D possibly TRBD2 on 6 matching bases. The sample here was blood, taken after dendritic cell vaccination. The CDR3 reads CASSIQEGQRETQYF. The CDR3, as DNA: TGTGCCAGTAGTATTCAGGAGGGTCAAAGGGAGACCCAGTACTTC.